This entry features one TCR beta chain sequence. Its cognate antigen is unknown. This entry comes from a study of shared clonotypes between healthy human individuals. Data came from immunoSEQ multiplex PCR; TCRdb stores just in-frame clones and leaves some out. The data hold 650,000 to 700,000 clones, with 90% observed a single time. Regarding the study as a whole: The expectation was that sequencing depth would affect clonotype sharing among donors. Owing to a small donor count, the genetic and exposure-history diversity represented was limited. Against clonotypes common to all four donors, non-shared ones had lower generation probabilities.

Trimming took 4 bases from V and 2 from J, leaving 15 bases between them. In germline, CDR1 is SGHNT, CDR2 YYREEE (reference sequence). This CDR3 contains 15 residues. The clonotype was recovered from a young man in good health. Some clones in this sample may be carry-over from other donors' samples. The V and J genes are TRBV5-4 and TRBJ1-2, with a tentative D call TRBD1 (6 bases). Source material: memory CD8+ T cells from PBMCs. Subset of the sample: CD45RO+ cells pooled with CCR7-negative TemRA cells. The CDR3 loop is CASSPLGGENYGYTF. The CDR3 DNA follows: TGTGCCAGCAGCCCCCTAGGGGGGGAGAACTATGGCTACACCTTC.